Listed here are 12 T cell receptor beta chains from one sample, sequenced in a study of OX40 agonist ivuxolimab in advanced cancers. Repertoires were generated with immunoSEQ multiplex PCR, while TCRdb's copy carries only in-frame clones and drops some. The repertoire consists of just under 65,000 clones, with about 81% occurring once and the leading ten covering about 1%. Sample: CD4+ or CD8+ T cells sorted from blood, taken in a trial of the OX40 agonist ivuxolimab. Receptors originate from an adult with an advanced solid tumor such as melanoma, head and neck, liver or kidney cancer.

V is TRBV19 and J is TRBJ2-1, with 10 bases matching TRBD2. The CDR3 spans 16 residues. V was pared by 6 bases and J by 7 bases, with 12 bases of the junction left unmatched. Germline assignment: CDR1 LNHDA and CDR2 SQIVND (reference sequence). The CDR3 region is CASRPSQRGGVNEQFF. As DNA, the CDR3 is TGTGCCAGTAGACCCTCCCAGCGGGGGGGCGTAAATGAGCAGTTCTTC.

The rearrangement uses TRBV5-1 and TRBJ1-1; the D gene is possibly TRBD1 (5 bases). Germline CDR1 is SGHRS and CDR2 is YFSETQ. The CDR3 is 14 amino acids. With 0 bases removed from V and 8 bases from J, the gap between germline ends came to 14 bases. The CDR3 nucleotides read TGCGCCAGCAGCTTGGCATGGGGTACAGGCGAAGCTTTCTTT. Translating it yields CASSLAWGTGEAFF.

As to this clone: Other DNA variants within this sample encode the same CDR3. The chain couples TRBV5-1 to TRBJ1-1; TRBD1 is a possible D gene (5 bases). Germline V gives CDR1 SGHRS, CDR2 YFSETQ. CDR3 length: 14 amino acids. Between the trimmed V and J ends, which lost 1 base and 3 bases, there was a span of 10 bases. CDR3 loop: CASSLQGRYTEAFF. The CDR3 coding sequence is TGCGCCAGCAGCTTGCAGGGTCGGTACACTGAAGCTTTCTTT.

The rearrangement joins TRBV19 to TRBJ1-1, with a possible D match to TRBD1 (6 bases). This CDR3 region has 15 residues. V lost 4 bases, J lost 6 bases, and 18 bases lay in between. Germline assignment: CDR1 LNHDA and CDR2 SQIVND (reference sequence). CDR3 coding DNA: TGTGCCAGTAGTACTACTGTGGGGGGGCAAGCTGAAGCTTTCTTT. Translating it yields CASSTTVGGQAEAFF. Using reference TRBV19 and TRBJ1-1 for the parts outside the CDR3, the full variable domain is DGGITQSPKYLFRKEGQNVTLSCEQNLNHDAMYWYRQDPGQGLRLIYYSQIVNDFQKGDIAEGYSVSREKKESFPLTVTSAQKNPTAFYLCASSTTVGGQAEAFFGQGTRLTVV.

The V and J genes are TRBV27 and TRBJ2-7, with D possibly being TRBD2 (5 bases). Germline CDR1 is MNHEY and CDR2 is SMNVEV (reference sequence). Trimming left V 2 bases short and J 9 bases short, with 8 bases between. The CDR3 length is 11 residues. CDR3 DNA sequence: TGTGCCAGCAGTTTAAAACGGGGGCAGTACTTC. It encodes CASSLKRGQYF.

The genes are TRBV30 and TRBJ1-2; possible D gene TRBD1, 5 bases. The CDR3 covers 13 residues. Looked up from germline, CDR1 is GTSNPN and CDR2 is SVGIG (reference sequence). Trimming took 1 base from V and 6 from J, leaving 12 bases between them. CDR3 in amino acids: CAWSGFVGDGYTF. CDR3 nucleotides: TGTGCCTGGAGTGGTTTTGTGGGGGATGGCTACACCTTC.

V and J are TRBV18 and TRBJ1-1, with unresolved D. The CDR3 spans 13 residues. The germline CDR1 and CDR2 sequences are KGHSH and LQKENI. Trimming removed 5 bases from V and 1 base from J, with 8 bases in between. CDR3 sequence: CASSGDPNTEAFF. The CDR3 DNA reads as TGTGCCAGCTCAGGCGACCCGAACACTGAAGCTTTCTTT.

The chain employs TRBV5-1 and TRBJ1-3; D uncertain. Germline CDR1 reads SGHRS; CDR2 reads YFSETQ. V dropped 2 bases and J dropped 0 bases, with 12 bases sitting between them. This CDR3 spans 16 amino acids. The CDR3 DNA sequence: TGCGCCAGCAGCTTAGGTAGGGTCGGCTCTGGAAACACCATATATTTT. Residues: CASSLGRVGSGNTIYF.

The chain recombines TRBV30 with TRBJ1-4; unclear D gene. CDR1 and CDR2 (germline): GTSNPN, SVGIG (reference sequence). V was cut by 8 bases and J by 4 bases, with 20 bases left in between. The CDR3 has 15 amino acids. In DNA form, the CDR3 reads TGTGCCCAAACCCGTGGAAGTCCTTTTAATGAAAAACTGTTTTTT. This translates into CAQTRGSPFNEKLFF.

V and J are TRBV19 and TRBJ1-6, with a weak D call TRBD1 (5 bases). V lost 4 bases and J 0 bases, leaving 16 bases between the germline ends. Germline V gives CDR1 LNHDA, CDR2 SQIVND (reference sequence). This CDR3 is built from 18 residues. CDR3: CASSSGPGGSSYNSPLHF. CDR3 nucleotide sequence: TGTGCCAGTAGTAGTGGACCCGGGGGAAGCTCCTATAATTCACCCCTCCACTTT.

This sequence joins TRBV6-5 and TRBJ2-6; no clear D gene. The V and J ends lost 1 base and 0 bases respectively, with 7 bases between them. Germline CDR1 is MNHEY and CDR2 is SVGAGI. CDR3 size: 16 residues. The chain's CDR3 is CASSYYGDSGANVLTF. The CDR3 region has the DNA TGTGCCAGCAGTTACTATGGGGACTCTGGGGCCAACGTCCTGACTTTC.

This chain joins TRBV18 and TRBJ1-1; D gene uncertain. The germline CDR1 and CDR2 sequences are KGHSH and LQKENI. V lost 3 bases and J 5 bases, leaving 7 bases between the germline ends. The CDR3 has 12 amino acids. The chain's CDR3 is CASSPEWTEAFF. For the CDR3, the DNA is TGTGCCAGCTCACCGGAATGGACTGAAGCTTTCTTT.